This T cell receptor beta chain originates from a study of blood T cell repertoires in COVID-19. The wider study: T cells, B-cell-depleted T cells, or PBMCs provided the cDNA or gDNA that served as material.

Study processing details: Estimated nucleated cell counts came from reference gene primer amplification. Method: immunoSEQ multiplex PCR; TCRdb's copy keeps in-frame clones and lacks some. V, J and clone size are those of that table, while D and trimming were read from the DNA. The sample consists of some 71,000 clones, approximately 90% of them appearing once. Germline V gene lookup returns CDR1 SNHLY and CDR2 FYNNEI. The CDR3 has 15 residues. Germline trimming cut 6 bases from V and 4 bases from J; bases unmatched to any gene: 8. Sequencing was done on a sample of peripheral blood. J is TRBJ1-4 and V is TRBV2; 7 nucleotides agree with TRBD1. This sequence originates from a man younger than 45 with acute or convalescent COVID-19. The CDR3 reads CASRATGTVNEKLFF. The CDR3, as DNA: TGTGCCAGCAGGGCAACCGGGACAGTTAATGAAAAACTGTTTTTT.